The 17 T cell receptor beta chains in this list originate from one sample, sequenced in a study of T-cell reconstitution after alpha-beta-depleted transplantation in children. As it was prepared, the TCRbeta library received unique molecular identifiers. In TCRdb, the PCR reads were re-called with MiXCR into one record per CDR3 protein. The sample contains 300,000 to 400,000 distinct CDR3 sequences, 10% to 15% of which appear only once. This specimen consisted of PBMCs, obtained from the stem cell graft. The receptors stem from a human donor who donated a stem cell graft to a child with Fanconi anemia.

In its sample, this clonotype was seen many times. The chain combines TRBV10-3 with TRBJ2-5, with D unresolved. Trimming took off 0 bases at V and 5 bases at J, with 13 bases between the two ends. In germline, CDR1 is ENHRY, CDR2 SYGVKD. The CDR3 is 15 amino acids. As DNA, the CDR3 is TGTGCCATCAGTGAGTCGGACCTGTTAAGGGAGACCCAGTACTTC. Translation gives CAISESDLLRETQYF.

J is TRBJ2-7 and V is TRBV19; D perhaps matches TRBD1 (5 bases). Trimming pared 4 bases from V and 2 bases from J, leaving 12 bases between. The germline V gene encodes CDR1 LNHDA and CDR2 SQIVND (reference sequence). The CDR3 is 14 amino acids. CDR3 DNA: TGTGCCAGTAGTACCGCGGCAGGGACCTACGAGCAGTACGTC. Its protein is CASSTAAGTYEQYV.

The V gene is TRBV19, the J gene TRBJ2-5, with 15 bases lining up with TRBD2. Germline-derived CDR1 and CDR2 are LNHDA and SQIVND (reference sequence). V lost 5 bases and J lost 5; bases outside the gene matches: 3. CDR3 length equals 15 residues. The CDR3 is CASSGGTSGGETQYF. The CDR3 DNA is TGTGCCAGTAGTGGCGGGACTAGCGGGGGGGAGACCCAGTACTTC.

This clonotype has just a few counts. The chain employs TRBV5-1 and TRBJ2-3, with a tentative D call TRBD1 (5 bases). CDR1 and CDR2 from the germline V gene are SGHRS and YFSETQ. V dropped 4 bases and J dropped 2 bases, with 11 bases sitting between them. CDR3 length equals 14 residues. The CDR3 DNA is TGCGCCAGCAGCCCCCAGGGTGCCACAGATACGCAGTATTTT. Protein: CASSPQGATDTQYF. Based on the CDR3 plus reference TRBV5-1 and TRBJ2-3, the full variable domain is KAGVTQTPRYLIKTRGQQVTLSCSPISGHRSVSWYQQTPGQGLQFLFEYFSETQRNKGNFPGRFSGRQFSNSRSEMNVSTLELGDSALYLCASSPQGATDTQYFGPGTRLTVL.

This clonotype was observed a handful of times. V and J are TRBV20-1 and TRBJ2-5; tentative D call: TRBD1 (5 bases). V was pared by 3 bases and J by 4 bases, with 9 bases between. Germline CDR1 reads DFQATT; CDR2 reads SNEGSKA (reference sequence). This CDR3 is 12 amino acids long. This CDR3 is CSASLTAETQYF. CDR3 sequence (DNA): TGCAGTGCTAGTTTGACAGCAGAGACCCAGTACTTC.

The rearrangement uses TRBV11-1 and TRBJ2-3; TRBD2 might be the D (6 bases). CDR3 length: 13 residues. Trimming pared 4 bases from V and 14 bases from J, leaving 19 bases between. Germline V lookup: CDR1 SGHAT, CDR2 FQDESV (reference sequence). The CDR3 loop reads CASSSEGLAGPYF. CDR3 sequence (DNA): TGTGCCAGCAGCTCCGAGGGACTGGCTGGTCCGTATTTT.

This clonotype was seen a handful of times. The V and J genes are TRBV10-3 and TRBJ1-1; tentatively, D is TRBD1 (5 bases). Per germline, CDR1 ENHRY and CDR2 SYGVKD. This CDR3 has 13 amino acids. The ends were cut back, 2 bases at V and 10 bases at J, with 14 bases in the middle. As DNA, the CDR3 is TGTGCCATCAGTGAGGGTGGGGCGGTGGTAGCTTTCTTT. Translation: CAISEGGAVVAFF.

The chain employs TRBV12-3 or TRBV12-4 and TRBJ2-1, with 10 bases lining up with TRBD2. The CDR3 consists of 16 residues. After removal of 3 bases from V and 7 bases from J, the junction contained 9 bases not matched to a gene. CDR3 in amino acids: CASSFGLSGGANEQFF. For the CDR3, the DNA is TGTGCCAGCAGTTTTGGGCTGAGCGGGGGGGCTAATGAGCAGTTCTTC.

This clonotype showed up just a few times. CDR3 residues: CASRWPGQMNTEAFF. The CDR3 DNA follows: TGCGCCAGCAGATGGCCGGGACAGATGAACACTGAAGCTTTCTTT. This chain uses TRBV5-1 with TRBJ1-1; 7 nucleotides line up with TRBD1. The CDR3 runs 15 residues. Germline V lookup: CDR1 SGHRS, CDR2 YFSETQ. Trimming took 5 bases from V and 0 from J; bases not matched to a gene: 7.

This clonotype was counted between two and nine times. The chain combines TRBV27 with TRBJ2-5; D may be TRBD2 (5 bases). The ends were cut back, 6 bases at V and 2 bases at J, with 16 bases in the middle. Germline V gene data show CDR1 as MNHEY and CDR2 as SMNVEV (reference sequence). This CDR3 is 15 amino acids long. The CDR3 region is CASSMAATGQETQYF. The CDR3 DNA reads TGTGCCAGCAGCATGGCCGCGACGGGACAAGAGACCCAGTACTTC.

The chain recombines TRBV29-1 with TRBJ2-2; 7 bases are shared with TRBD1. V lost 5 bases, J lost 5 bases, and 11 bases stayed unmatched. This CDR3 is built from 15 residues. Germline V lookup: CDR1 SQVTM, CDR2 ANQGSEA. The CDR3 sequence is CSVKGPGQRTGELFF. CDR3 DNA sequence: TGCAGCGTTAAAGGGCCGGGACAGCGAACCGGGGAGCTGTTTTTT.

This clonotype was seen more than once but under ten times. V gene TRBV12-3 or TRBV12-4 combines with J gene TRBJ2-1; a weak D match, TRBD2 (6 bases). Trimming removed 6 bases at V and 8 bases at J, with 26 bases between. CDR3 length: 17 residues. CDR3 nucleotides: TGTGCCAGCAGCACACGGGGGAGAAATACAGGCGGGGATGAGCAGTTCTTC. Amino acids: CASSTRGRNTGGDEQFF.

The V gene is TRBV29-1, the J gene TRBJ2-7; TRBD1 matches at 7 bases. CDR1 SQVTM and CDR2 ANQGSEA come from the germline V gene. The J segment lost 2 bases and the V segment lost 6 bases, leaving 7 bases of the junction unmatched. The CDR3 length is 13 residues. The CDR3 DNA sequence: TGCAGCGTGGGGACAGCACGAACCTACGAGCAGTACTTC. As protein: CSVGTARTYEQYF.

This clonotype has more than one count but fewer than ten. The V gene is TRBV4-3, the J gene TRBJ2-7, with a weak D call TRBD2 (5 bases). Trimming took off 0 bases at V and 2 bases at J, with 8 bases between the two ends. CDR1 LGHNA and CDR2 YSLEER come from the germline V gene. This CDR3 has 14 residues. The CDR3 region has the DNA TGCGCCAGCAGCCAAGATCGGCGGGCCTACGAGCAGTACTTC. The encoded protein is CASSQDRRAYEQYF.

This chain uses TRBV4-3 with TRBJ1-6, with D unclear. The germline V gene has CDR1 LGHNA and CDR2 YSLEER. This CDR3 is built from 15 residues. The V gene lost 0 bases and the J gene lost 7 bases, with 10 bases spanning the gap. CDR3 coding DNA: TGCGCCAGCAGCCAAGATGCCATCAGGAATTCACCCCTCCACTTT. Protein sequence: CASSQDAIRNSPLHF.

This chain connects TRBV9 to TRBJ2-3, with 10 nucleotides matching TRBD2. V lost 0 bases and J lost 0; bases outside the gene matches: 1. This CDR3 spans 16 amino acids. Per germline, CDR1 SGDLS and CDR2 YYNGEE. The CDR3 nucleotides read TGTGCCAGCAGCGTAGGTAGCGGGGGGAGCACAGATACGCAGTATTTT. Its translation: CASSVGSGGSTDTQYF. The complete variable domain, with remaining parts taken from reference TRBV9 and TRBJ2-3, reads DSGVTQTPKHLITATGQRVTLRCSPRSGDLSVYWYQQSLDQGLQFLIQYYNGEERAKGNILERFSAQQFPDLHSELNLSSLELGDSALYFCASSVGSGGSTDTQYFGPGTRLTVL.

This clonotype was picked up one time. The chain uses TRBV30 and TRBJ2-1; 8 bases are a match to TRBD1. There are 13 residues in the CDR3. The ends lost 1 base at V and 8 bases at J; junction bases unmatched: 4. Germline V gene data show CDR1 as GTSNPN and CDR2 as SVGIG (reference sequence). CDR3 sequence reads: CAWSAGGKDEQFF. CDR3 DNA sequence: TGTGCCTGGAGTGCAGGGGGCAAAGATGAGCAGTTCTTC.